This entry is about one T cell receptor (beta chain). The repertoire was sequenced with immunoSEQ multiplex PCR; TCRdb's copy has only in-frame clones and lacks some. The table records over 110,000 clones, around 84% of them present only once. This specimen belongs to a study of blood T cell repertoires in COVID-19. Study-level information: Researchers got acute and convalescent COVID-19 samples from the United States, Italy and Spain.

CDR3 length: 14 residues. Trimming stripped 3 bases from V and 9 bases from J, with 15 bases between. The V gene's germline CDR1 is KGHSH and CDR2 LQKENI. The sequence derives from a man in his 60s with active or convalescent COVID-19. This chain links TRBV18 with TRBJ2-1, with D perhaps TRBD2 (6 bases). The material sequenced was peripheral blood. The CDR3 here is CASSPKTGEGEQFF. CDR3 coding DNA: TGTGCCAGCTCACCTAAGACGGGAGAAGGTGAGCAGTTCTTC.